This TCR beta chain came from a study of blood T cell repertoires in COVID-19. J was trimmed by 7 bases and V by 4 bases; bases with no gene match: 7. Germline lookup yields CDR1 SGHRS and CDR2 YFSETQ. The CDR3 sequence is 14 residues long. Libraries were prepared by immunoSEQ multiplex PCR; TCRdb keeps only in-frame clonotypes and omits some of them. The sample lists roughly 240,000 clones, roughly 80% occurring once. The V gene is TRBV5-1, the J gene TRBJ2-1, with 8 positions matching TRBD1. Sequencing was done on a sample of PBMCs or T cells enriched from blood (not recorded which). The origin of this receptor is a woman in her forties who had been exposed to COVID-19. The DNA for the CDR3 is TGCGCCAGCAGCATACGGACAGGGAATAATGAGCAGTTCTTC. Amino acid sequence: CASSIRTGNNEQFF.